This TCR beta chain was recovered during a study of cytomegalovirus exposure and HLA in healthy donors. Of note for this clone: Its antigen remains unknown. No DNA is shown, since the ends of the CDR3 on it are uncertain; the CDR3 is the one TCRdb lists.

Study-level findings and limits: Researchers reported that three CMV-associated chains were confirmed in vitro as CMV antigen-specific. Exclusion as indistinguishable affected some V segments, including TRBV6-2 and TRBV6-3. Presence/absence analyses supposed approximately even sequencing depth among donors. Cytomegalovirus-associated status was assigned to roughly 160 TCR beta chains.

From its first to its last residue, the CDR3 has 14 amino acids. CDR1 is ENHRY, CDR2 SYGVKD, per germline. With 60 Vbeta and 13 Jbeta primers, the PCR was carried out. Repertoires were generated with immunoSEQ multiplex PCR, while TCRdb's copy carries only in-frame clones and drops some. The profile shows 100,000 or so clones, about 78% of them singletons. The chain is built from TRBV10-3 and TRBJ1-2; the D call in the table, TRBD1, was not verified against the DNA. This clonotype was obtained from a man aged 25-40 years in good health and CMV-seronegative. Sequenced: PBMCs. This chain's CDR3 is CAISEVARGTRWTF.